This T cell receptor beta chain derives from a study of human T cells and chemical hapten exposure. The study's findings and limits: Sensitizing with DPC caused no change in TCRs above 1 in 1000 frequency. It was expanded TCRs that formed significantly more large CDR3 similarity clusters than controls did.

On this clonotype: Antigen specificity is unknown.

Each CDR3 protein is one row after TCRdb ran MiXCR on the RACE reads. The table records fewer than 55,000 distinct CDR3 sequences, 9% to 10% of them present only once. Time point in this sample: patch test 3, about 24 weeks after DPC sensitization. Treatment denoted: therapeutic diphenylcyclopropenone sensitization with weekly scalp DPC. Researchers sampled blood before each patch test went on. The study drew its donors from alopecia patients who were 18 to 70 years old and suitable for DPC. Germline trimming cut 5 bases from V and 2 bases from J; bases unmatched to any gene: 10. Looked up from germline, CDR1 is SGHNT and CDR2 is YENEEA. This CDR3 comprises 16 residues.

The rearrangement joins TRBV11-3 to TRBJ2-3, with 7 bases fitting TRBD2. This receptor was taken from a woman aged 40 to 50 with alopecia areata. Some clones in this sample may be carry-over from other donors' samples. The source was whole blood, collected in connection with sensitization to the hapten diphenylcyclopropenone (DPC). The DNA for the CDR3 is TGTGCCAGCAGCACCGGGGCTAGCGGAACCACAGATACGCAGTATTTT. Translation: CASSTGASGTTDTQYF.